Below, one T cell receptor (beta chain) is given with its context. Repertoires were generated with immunoSEQ multiplex PCR, while TCRdb's copy carries only in-frame clones and drops some. This sample has 65,000 to 95,000 clones; about 88% occur once, and the top ten carry roughly 2.6%. The germline gives CDR1 SGHRS, CDR2 YFSETQ. CDR3 length: 18 residues. J lost 4 bases, V lost 0 bases, and 11 bases had no gene match. The data belong to a study of blood T cell repertoires in COVID-19. Across the study: Whether acute or convalescent, the COVID-19 samples came from the United States, Italy and Spain. Sample material is recorded as cDNA or gDNA derived from T cells, B-cell-depleted T cells, or PBMCs.

The source of this sequence is a man in his sixties or seventies with active or convalescent COVID-19. The sequencing sample was made of peripheral blood. V is TRBV5-1 and J is TRBJ2-3; TRBD1 matches at 10 bases. The CDR3 loop reads CASSLEGTGEVASDTQYF. DNA of the CDR3: TGCGCCAGCAGCTTGGAGGGGACAGGGGAGGTGGCTTCAGATACGCAGTATTTT.